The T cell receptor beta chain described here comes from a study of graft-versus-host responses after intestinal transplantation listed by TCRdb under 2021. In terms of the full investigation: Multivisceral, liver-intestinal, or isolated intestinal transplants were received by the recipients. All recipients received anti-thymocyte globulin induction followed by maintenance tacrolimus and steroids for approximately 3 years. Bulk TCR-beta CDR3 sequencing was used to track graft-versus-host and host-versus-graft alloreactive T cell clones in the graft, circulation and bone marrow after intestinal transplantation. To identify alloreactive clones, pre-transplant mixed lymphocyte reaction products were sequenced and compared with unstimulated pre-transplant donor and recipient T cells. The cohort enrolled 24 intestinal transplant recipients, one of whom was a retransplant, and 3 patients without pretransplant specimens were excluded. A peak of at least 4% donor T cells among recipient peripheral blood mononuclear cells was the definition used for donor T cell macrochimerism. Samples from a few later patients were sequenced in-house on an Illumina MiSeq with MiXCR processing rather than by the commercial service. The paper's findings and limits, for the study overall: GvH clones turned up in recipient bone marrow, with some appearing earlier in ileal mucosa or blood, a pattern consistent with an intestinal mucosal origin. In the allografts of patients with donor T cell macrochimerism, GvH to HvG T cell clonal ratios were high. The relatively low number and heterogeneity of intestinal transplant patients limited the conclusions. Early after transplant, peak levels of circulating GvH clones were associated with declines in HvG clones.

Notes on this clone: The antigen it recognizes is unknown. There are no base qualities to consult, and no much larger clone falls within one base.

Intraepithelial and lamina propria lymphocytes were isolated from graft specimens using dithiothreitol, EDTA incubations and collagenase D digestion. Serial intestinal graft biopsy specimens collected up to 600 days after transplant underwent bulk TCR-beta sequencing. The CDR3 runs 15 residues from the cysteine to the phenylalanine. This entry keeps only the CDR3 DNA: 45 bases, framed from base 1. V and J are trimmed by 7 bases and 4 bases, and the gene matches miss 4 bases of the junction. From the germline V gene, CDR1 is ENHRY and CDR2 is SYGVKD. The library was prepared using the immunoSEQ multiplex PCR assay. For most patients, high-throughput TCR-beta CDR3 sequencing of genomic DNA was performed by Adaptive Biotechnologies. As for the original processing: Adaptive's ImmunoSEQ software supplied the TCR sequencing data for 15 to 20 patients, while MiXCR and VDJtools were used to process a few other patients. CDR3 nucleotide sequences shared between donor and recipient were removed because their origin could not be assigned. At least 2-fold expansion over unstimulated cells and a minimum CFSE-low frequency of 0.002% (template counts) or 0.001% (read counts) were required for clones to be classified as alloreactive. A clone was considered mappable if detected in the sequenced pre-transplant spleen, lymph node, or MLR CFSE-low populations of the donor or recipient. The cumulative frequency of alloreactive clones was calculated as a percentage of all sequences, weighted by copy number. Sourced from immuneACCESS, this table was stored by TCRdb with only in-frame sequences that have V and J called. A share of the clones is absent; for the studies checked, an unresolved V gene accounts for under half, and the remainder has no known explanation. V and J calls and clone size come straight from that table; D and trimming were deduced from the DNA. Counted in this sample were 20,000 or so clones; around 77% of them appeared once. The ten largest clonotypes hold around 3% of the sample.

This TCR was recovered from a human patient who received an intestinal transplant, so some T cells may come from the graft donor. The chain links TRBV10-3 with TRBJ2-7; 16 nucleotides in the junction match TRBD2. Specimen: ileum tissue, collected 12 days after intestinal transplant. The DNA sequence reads TGTGCCATCATGGGGACTAGCGGGGGGGTATACGAGCAGTACTTC. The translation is CAIMGTSGGVYEQYF.